This paragraph covers one T cell receptor (beta chain) sequence. The CDR3 is 13 amino acids. Germline V gene data show CDR1 as MNHNS and CDR2 as SASEGT. This specimen comes from a study of shared clonotypes between healthy human individuals. Sequenced by immunoSEQ multiplex PCR; TCRdb stores in-frame clones only, minus some. The top ten clones hold 0.37% of a sample with fewer than 3 million clones, under 95% of them seen once. The V gene is TRBV6-1, the J gene TRBJ1-4; D is unclear. Sequenced input: naive CD4+ T cells from PBMCs. Regarding subset: CD45RA+ positively selected. This clonotype originated in a young man in good health. Some clones in this sample may be carry-over from other donors' samples. In DNA, the CDR3 is TGTGCGAGCCGCGCGGGCGGGAATGAAAAACTGTTTTTT. Translating gives CASRAGGNEKLFF.